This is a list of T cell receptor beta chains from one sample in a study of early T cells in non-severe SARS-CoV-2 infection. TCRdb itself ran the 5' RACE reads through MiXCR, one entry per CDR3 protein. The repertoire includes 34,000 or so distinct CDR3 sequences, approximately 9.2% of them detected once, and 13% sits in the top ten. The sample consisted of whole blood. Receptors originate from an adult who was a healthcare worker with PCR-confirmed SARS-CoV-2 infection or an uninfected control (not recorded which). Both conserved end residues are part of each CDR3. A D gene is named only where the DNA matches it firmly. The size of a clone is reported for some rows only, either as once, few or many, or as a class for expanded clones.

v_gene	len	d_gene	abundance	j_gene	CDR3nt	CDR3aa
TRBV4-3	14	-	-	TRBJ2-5	TGCGCCAGCAGCCAAGTAGGCACTACGGACAATCAGTACTTC	CASSQVGTTDNQYF
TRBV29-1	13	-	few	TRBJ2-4	TGCAGCGTTGAAGGCAGGGTACGGGACATTCAGTACTTC	CSVEGRVRDIQYF
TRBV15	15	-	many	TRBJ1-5	TGTGCCACCAGCAGAGATACCCAGAGAAATCAGCCCCAGCATTTT	CATSRDTQRNQPQHF
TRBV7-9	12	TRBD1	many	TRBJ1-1	TGTGCCAGCAGCCCAGGGGGCACTGAAGCTTTCTTT	CASSPGGTEAFF
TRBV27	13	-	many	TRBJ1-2	TGTGCCAGCAGTTACAGACCGGGCGATGGCTACACCTTC	CASSYRPGDGYTF
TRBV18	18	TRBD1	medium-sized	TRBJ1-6	TGTGCCAGCTCATCTCAGGGGGCTCCGGACCCAATCGTTTCACCCCTCCACTTT	CASSSQGAPDPIVSPLHF
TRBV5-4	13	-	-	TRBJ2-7	TGTGCCAGCAGCGAAGGACAGCCCTACGAGCAGTACTTC	CASSEGQPYEQYF
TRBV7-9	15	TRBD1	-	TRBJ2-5	TGTGCCAGCAGCCCCCGGGACAGCTACCAAGAGACCCAGTACTTC	CASSPRDSYQETQYF
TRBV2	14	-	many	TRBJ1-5	TGTGCCAGCAGTGAAAATATAGGGAACCAGCCCCAGCATTTT	CASSENIGNQPQHF
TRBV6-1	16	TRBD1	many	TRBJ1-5	TGTGCCAGCAGTGAGGGACAGGGAGGGACTAATCAGCCCCAGCATTTT	CASSEGQGGTNQPQHF
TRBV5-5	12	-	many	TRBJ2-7	TGTGCCAGCACTCGGGGAAGCTACGAGCAGTACTTC	CASTRGSYEQYF
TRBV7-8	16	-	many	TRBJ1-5	TGTGCCAGCAGCTTAGAGGGCAGTACCCGGGGAGAGCCCCAGCATTTT	CASSLEGSTRGEPQHF
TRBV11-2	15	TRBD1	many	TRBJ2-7	TGTGCCAGCAGCGCGAACAGGGACAGCTCCTACGAGCAGTACTTC	CASSANRDSSYEQYF
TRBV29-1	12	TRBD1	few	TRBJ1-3	TGCAGCGGAGGGACAGGTGGAAACACCATATATTTT	CSGGTGGNTIYF
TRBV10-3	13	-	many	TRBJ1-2	TGTGCCATCAGTGAAAGGGAAAACTATGGCTACACCTTC	CAISERENYGYTF